This record covers a single T cell receptor beta chain. The antigen is unknown. The sample comes from a study of cytomegalovirus exposure and HLA in healthy donors. General observations from the study: Per a later analysis, HLA-associated TCR beta chains showed more clonal expansion than other, equally common TCR beta chains. Association of a missense DCLRE1C variant with TCR beta V- and J-gene trimming was reported in a later analysis.

The CDR3 consists of 14 residues. Trimming stripped 1 base from V and 3 bases from J, with 8 bases between. Germline V gives CDR1 SGHRS, CDR2 YFSETQ. The PCR had 60 Vbeta and 13 Jbeta primers. The authors' processing: Later, an analysis found around 77 million unique TCR beta chains, and around 10 million of these were shared. Assay: immunoSEQ multiplex PCR; the TCRdb copy retains only in-frame clones and omits some. From that table come the V and J calls and clone size; the DNA was used to work out D and trimming. The sample lists around 100,000 clones, roughly 70% occurring once. Sequencing was performed on PBMCs. The chain recombines TRBV5-1 with TRBJ1-3; D is perhaps TRBD1 (5 bases). The receptor's source is a man over 45 in good health and CMV-seronegative. CDR3 residues: CASSLPDIGNTIYF. In DNA form, the CDR3 reads TGCGCCAGCAGCTTGCCGGACATTGGAAACACCATATATTTT.